The clone carrying this T cell receptor (beta chain) has ten or more counts. This clone may be a read error of a much larger clone one base away. The data are from a study of CD8+CD57+ T cells in acquired aplastic anemia. Germline V gene lookup returns CDR1 SNHLY and CDR2 FYNNEI. V lost 0 bases and J 10 bases, leaving 13 bases between the germline ends. This CDR3 has 15 residues. Genomic DNA served as template for TCR beta VDJ and CDR3 profiling. TCRdb processed the reads anew with MiXCR; each CDR3 protein has one entry. The table has about 210,000 distinct CDR3 sequences, approximately 35% seen once. Sequenced: sorted CD4+, CD8+, or CD8+CD57+ T cells (not recorded which) from PBMCs. The sequence was obtained from a human donor in good health, serving as a control. The chain is built from TRBV2 and TRBJ1-6; D perhaps matches TRBD1 (5 bases). CDR3 loop: CASSEALGGRSPLHF. The CDR3, as DNA: TGTGCCAGCAGTGAAGCCCTTGGGGGGAGATCACCCCTCCACTTT.